A single T cell receptor beta chain is shown here with its context. The data are from a study of T cell changes during pregnancy in multiple sclerosis. Generated by immunoSEQ multiplex PCR, the TCRdb table keeps only in-frame clones and is missing some. This sample has approximately 70,000 clones, with under 95% found just once. The CDR3 totals 13 residues. Per the germline V gene, CDR1 is SGHRS and CDR2 is YFSETQ. V was pared by 3 bases and J by 2 bases, with 1 base of the junction left unmatched. Sequenced here: CD4+ T cells from peripheral blood mononuclear cells, sampled before pregnancy. J is TRBJ1-2 and V is TRBV5-1; TRBD1 matches at 7 bases. The sequence came from a female donor with multiple sclerosis, enrolled in a pregnancy study. The CDR3: CASSSGQNYGYTF. In nucleotides, the CDR3 is TGCGCCAGCAGCTCGGGACAGAACTATGGCTACACCTTC. The full variable domain, in which reference TRBV5-1 and TRBJ1-2 provide the parts outside the CDR3, is KAGVTQTPRYLIKTRGQQVTLSCSPISGHRSVSWYQQTPGQGLQFLFEYFSETQRNKGNFPGRFSGRQFSNSRSEMNVSTLELGDSALYLCASSSGQNYGYTFGSGTRLTVV.